The 25 T cell receptor beta chains presented below share a single source sample, sequenced in a study of regulatory T cells in long-lasting Graves disease. In building TCR beta libraries, iRepertoire HTBI primers were used together with Arm-PCR of CDR3 regions. TCRdb reprocessed the multiplex PCR reads with MiXCR, giving one entry per CDR3 protein. The top ten hold about 20% of the sample, which has approximately 350,000 distinct CDR3 sequences, 12% seen once. The time point was: newly diagnosed GD, antithyroid drugs for less than 3 months. PBMCs provided the RNA from which the TCR library was made. These same records also appear under a second study, on T cells in Graves' hyperthyroidism and ophthalmopathy.

The sample consisted of peripheral blood mononuclear cells (PBMCs), taken at new diagnosis, from a patient treated with antithyroid drugs. Receptors were obtained from a woman under 30 with Graves disease.

This clonotype was detected ten times or more. The chain joins TRBV24-1 to TRBJ2-5; possibly TRBD1 for D (6 bases). Germline CDR1 reads KGHDR; CDR2 reads SFDVKD. The CDR3 runs to 12 residues. The ends were cut back, 7 bases at V and 12 bases at J, with 17 bases in the middle. CDR3 loop: CATRDEGGNKYF. The CDR3 DNA reads as TGTGCCACCAGAGACGAAGGGGGTAATAAGTACTTC.

The chain combines TRBV25-1 with TRBJ1-6; D is ambiguous. From germline, CDR1 is MGHDK and CDR2 SYGVNS. There are 16 residues in the CDR3. V gave up 3 bases and J gave up 2 bases, with 11 bases separating them. CDR3 coding DNA: TGTGCCAGCAGTGATTCAGGCAGAACCTATAATTCACCCCTCCACTTT. Translation: CASSDSGRTYNSPLHF.

This clonotype appeared many times. This chain links TRBV12-3 or TRBV12-4 with TRBJ2-5; unclear D gene. The CDR3 length is 11 residues. V lost 6 bases and J 3 bases, leaving 5 bases between the germline ends. For the CDR3, the DNA is TGTGCCAGCAGGTTAAAAGAGACCCAGTACTTC. Translated: CASRLKETQYF.

Many counts were recorded for this clonotype. The chain couples TRBV7-2 to TRBJ2-2; D gene ambiguous. The CDR3 spans 14 residues. Germline V lookup: CDR1 SGHTA, CDR2 FQGNSA. V shed 1 base and J shed 7 bases, with 10 bases lying between them. The DNA for the CDR3 is TGTGCCAGCAGCTTAGTCTGGGCAAGCGGGGAGCTGTTTTTT. It yields the protein CASSLVWASGELFF.

This clonotype was counted many times. V usage is TRBV20-1 and J usage is TRBJ1-2; D unresolved. Trimming pared 3 bases from V and 3 bases from J, leaving 14 bases between. This CDR3 region has 14 residues. Germline lookup yields CDR1 DFQATT and CDR2 SNEGSKA (reference sequence). The CDR3 nucleotides are TGCAGTGCTAGTGAGCCGACCACCGACTATGGCTACACCTTC. Protein product: CSASEPTTDYGYTF.

At least ten counts were recorded for this clonotype. CDR3 nucleotide sequence: TGTGCCAGCAGCCAAATAAAGACAGGGGGTTATTATGGCTACACCTTC. It translates to CASSQIKTGGYYGYTF. The chain links TRBV4-2 to TRBJ1-2, with TRBD1 matching over 9 bases. The V segment lost 2 bases and the J segment 5 bases; nucleotides outside the gene matches: 9. The V gene's germline CDR1 is LGHNA and CDR2 YNFKEQ. The CDR3 loop spans 16 amino acids.

This clonotype came up a few times. The chain has TRBV7-8 and TRBJ1-1; D possibly corresponds to TRBD1 (6 bases). Germline V CDR1 and CDR2: SGHVS, FQNEAQ. Trimming removed 0 bases at V and 5 bases at J, with 16 bases between. CDR3 length equals 16 residues. The CDR3 DNA reads as TGTGCCAGCAGCTTAGCACCGGCAGCAGGGGTTACTGAAGCTTTCTTT. The encoded protein is CASSLAPAAGVTEAFF.

This clonotype was counted at least ten times. This chain links TRBV7-9 with TRBJ1-1; maybe TRBD1 (6 bases). This CDR3 contains 15 residues. V gave up 3 bases and J gave up 0 bases, with 11 bases separating them. Germline CDR1 reads SEHNR; CDR2 reads FQNEAQ (reference sequence). This CDR3 is CASSFSQGMNTEAFF. The CDR3, as DNA: TGTGCCAGCAGCTTCTCACAGGGAATGAACACTGAAGCTTTCTTT. The variable domain in full, with the rest retrieved from reference TRBV7-9 and TRBJ1-1, is DTGVSQNPRHKITKRGQNVTFRCDPISEHNRLYWYRQTLGQGPEFLTYFQNEAQLEKSRLLSDRFSAERPKGSFSTLEIQRTEQGDSAMYLCASSFSQGMNTEAFFGQGTRLTVV.

There are a few counts of this clonotype. The J gene is TRBJ2-2, the V gene TRBV9; D remains unclear. V lost 5 bases, J lost 0 bases, and 11 bases lay in between. Per germline, CDR1 SGDLS and CDR2 YYNGEE. The CDR3 runs 15 residues. CDR3 bases: TGTGCCAGCAGGACGGCACCAACGAACACCGGGGAGCTGTTTTTT. This sequence encodes CASRTAPTNTGELFF.

With regard to this clonotype: A single base separates this from a much larger clone, so it may be a read error. The J gene is TRBJ2-3, the V gene TRBV9; 7 positions agree with TRBD2. Germline lookup yields CDR1 SGDLS and CDR2 YYNGEE. This CDR3 has 15 amino acids. The V and J ends lost 0 bases and 3 bases, in that order; junction bases with no gene match: 4. The CDR3 DNA follows: TGTGCCAGCAGCGTAGGAGGACTAGTAACAGATACGCAGTATTTT. This codes for CASSVGGLVTDTQYF.

This clonotype was counted ten times or more. The chain recombines TRBV28 with TRBJ1-2, with unresolved D. The CDR3 runs 12 residues. The germline V gene has CDR1 MDHEN and CDR2 SYDVKM. The V end was cut by 6 bases, the J end by 2 bases, with 7 bases between. CDR3 sequence reads: CASREINYGYTF. CDR3 bases: TGTGCCAGCAGGGAGATAAACTATGGCTACACCTTC.

This clonotype occurred many times. The chain couples TRBV3-1 to TRBJ2-3; D is possibly TRBD2 (6 bases). Germline V CDR1 and CDR2: LGHDT, YNNKEL (reference sequence). The CDR3 consists of 14 residues. Trimming shortened V by 4 bases and J by 3 bases, and 11 bases separated the two germline ends. CDR3 loop: CASSRRDITDTQYF. Here the CDR3 DNA reads TGTGCCAGCAGCCGGCGGGATATAACAGATACGCAGTATTTT.

This clonotype was seen repeatedly, ten times or more. The J gene is TRBJ2-3, the V gene TRBV29-1, with 7 bases lining up with TRBD2. This CDR3 has 14 amino acids. Germline V lookup: CDR1 SQVTM, CDR2 ANQGSEA. The V gene end was trimmed by 6 bases and the J gene end by 1 base; junction bases not matched to a gene: 7. This CDR3 reads CSVLAEGGTDTQYF. The CDR3, as DNA: TGCAGCGTCCTAGCGGAAGGGGGCACAGATACGCAGTATTTT.

The chain couples TRBV7-9 to TRBJ1-4; D is undetermined. CDR1 and CDR2 from the germline V gene are SEHNR and FQNEAQ (reference sequence). CDR3 length equals 11 residues. Deletions cut 7 bases from V and 16 bases from J, with 16 bases between. CDR3 bases: TGTGCCAGCAATTATCTCACCGGTTCGTTTTTT. Its protein is CASNYLTGSFF.

Comment on this clonotype: At one of its ends the junction is not consistent with the germline gene, which may arise from a read error. The V call is TRBV12-3 or TRBV12-4, the J call TRBJ1-2, with 8 bases matching TRBD1. CDR3 length equals 15 residues. This CDR3 reads CASSLEQGAIGGYTF. CDR3 nucleotides: TGTGCCAGCAGCTTAGAGCAGGGGGCGATTGGTGGCTACACCTTC.

This clonotype has ten or more counts. The CDR3 sequence is CASSPRLSKINEQFF. The CDR3 DNA sequence: TGTGCCAGCAGTCCCAGGCTTTCCAAAATCAATGAGCAGTTCTTC. The chain carries TRBV6-2 or TRBV6-3 and TRBJ2-1; no clear D. V dropped 5 bases and J dropped 6 bases, with 17 bases sitting between them. Looked up from germline, CDR1 is MNHEY and CDR2 is SVGEGT. This CDR3 contains 15 residues.

The chain carries TRBV20-1 and TRBJ2-7; 11 bases are shared with TRBD2. This CDR3 contains 16 residues. Germline loops: CDR1 DFQATT, CDR2 SNEGSKA (reference sequence). The J segment lost 2 bases and the V segment lost 1 base, leaving 7 bases of the junction unmatched. CDR3 loop: CSARVPSGRPPYEQYF. The CDR3 nucleotides read TGCAGTGCTAGAGTTCCTAGCGGGAGGCCCCCCTACGAGCAGTACTTC.

This clonotype showed up just a few times. The chain couples TRBV12-3 or TRBV12-4 to TRBJ2-6, with D perhaps matching TRBD1 (7 bases). The CDR3 sequence is 15 residues long. Trimming took off 6 bases at V and 4 bases at J, with 13 bases between the two ends. CDR3 nucleotides: TGTGCCAGCAGAACCAGGGGGGCCGGGGCCAACGTCCTGACTTTC. It yields the protein CASRTRGAGANVLTF.

Only a few counts were recorded for this clonotype. One base away lies a much larger clone, so this may be a sequencing read error. This rearrangement joins TRBV28 to TRBJ2-1; either TRBD1 or TRBD2 may supply D (5 bases each). TRBJ2-5 matches the DNA end more closely, so the J call is doubtful. This CDR3 region has 15 residues. CDR1 MDHEN and CDR2 SYDVKM come from the germline V gene. The CDR3 nucleotides are TGTGCCAGCACTACTCCGGAGTTGGGGGAAGAGGCCCAGTACTTC. Translation: CASTTPELGEEAQYF.

On this clonotype itself: This may arise from a read error, as a much more abundant clone is one base away. This chain joins TRBV20-1 and TRBJ1-2; 7 bases are a match to TRBD1. The CDR3 totals 12 residues. Germline-derived CDR1 and CDR2 are DFQATT and SNEGSKA (reference sequence). CDR3 in amino acids: CSARPGGYGYSF. The CDR3 coding sequence is TGCAGTGCTCGTCCAGGGGGGTATGGCTACTCCTTC.

This clonotype was observed at least ten times. The chain combines TRBV28 with TRBJ1-3, with D possibly TRBD1 on 6 matching bases. Germline V CDR1 and CDR2: MDHEN, SYDVKM. The V end was cut by 7 bases, the J end by 0 bases, with 25 bases between. CDR3 length equals 19 residues. The CDR3 loop reads CASTPSGLRGPFSGNTIYF. CDR3 DNA: TGTGCCAGCACCCCATCGGGTCTCAGGGGACCATTCTCTGGAAACACCATATATTTT. Looking up the rest from reference TRBV28 and TRBJ1-3 gives the full variable domain: DVKVTQSSRYLVKRTGEKVFLECVQDMDHENMFWYRQDPGLGLRLIYFSYDVKMKEKGDIPEGYSVSREKKERFSLILESASTNQTSMYLCASTPSGLRGPFSGNTIYFGEGSWLTVV.

V gene TRBV19 combines with J gene TRBJ1-2; D possibly corresponds to TRBD1 (6 bases). This CDR3 contains 14 residues. The V end lost 6 bases, the J end lost 8 bases, and 19 bases lay between the germline ends. Germline V gene data show CDR1 as LNHDA and CDR2 as SQIVND (reference sequence). CDR3 DNA sequence: TGTGCCAGTAGAAAAACCGGGACACGTGGCGGCTACACCTTC. Its protein is CASRKTGTRGGYTF.

This clonotype was counted at least ten times. The J gene is TRBJ2-7, the V gene TRBV28, with 11 bases fitting TRBD1. The CDR3 has 15 amino acids. Germline values: CDR1 MDHEN, CDR2 SYDVKM. With V trimmed by 4 bases and J by 4 bases, 6 bases remained unmatched. CDR3 sequence: CASSSSDRGLYEQYF. The CDR3 coding sequence is TGTGCCAGCAGTTCCTCGGACAGGGGGCTGTACGAGCAGTACTTC. The complete variable domain, with remaining parts taken from reference TRBV28 and TRBJ2-7, reads DVKVTQSSRYLVKRTGEKVFLECVQDMDHENMFWYRQDPGLGLRLIYFSYDVKMKEKGDIPEGYSVSREKKERFSLILESASTNQTSMYLCASSSSDRGLYEQYFGPGTRLTVT.

This clonotype occurred a few times. V is TRBV29-1 and J is TRBJ1-2, with D uncertain. Germline V CDR1 and CDR2: SQVTM, ANQGSEA. The CDR3 has 11 amino acids. V lost 3 bases, J lost 1 base, and 3 bases lay in between. The CDR3 nucleotides read TGCAGCGTTGAGATTAACTATGGCTACACCTTC. Residues: CSVEINYGYTF.

This clonotype was recorded at least ten times. The CDR3 DNA reads TGCAGTGCTACCGGGACAGCTAATAATGAAAAACTGTTTTTT. Protein product: CSATGTANNEKLFF. This chain links TRBV20-1 with TRBJ1-4, with 7 bases aligning to TRBD1. Trimming at V came to 4 bases and at J to 4 bases, leaving 6 bases not matched to a gene. This CDR3 spans 14 amino acids. Germline V gene sequence: CDR1 DFQATT, CDR2 SNEGSKA (reference sequence).